These 9 T cell receptor beta chains originate from one sample sequenced in a study of shared clonotypes between healthy human individuals. Using immunoSEQ multiplex PCR, the repertoire was profiled, and TCRdb retains in-frame clones only, with some absent. The data contain approximately 1,500,000 clones, around 98% of them singletons. Sequenced sample: naive CD4+ T cells sorted from blood. Subset denoted: CD45RA+ positively selected. These receptors originate from a man aged 25 to 45 in good health.

This chain connects TRBV27 to TRBJ2-7; TRBD1 is a possible D gene (5 bases). The CDR3 totals 14 residues. From germline, CDR1 is MNHEY and CDR2 SMNVEV (reference sequence). Deletions cut 5 bases from V and 0 bases from J, with 11 bases between. This CDR3 is CASSPYDSSYEQYF. The CDR3, as DNA: TGTGCCAGCAGTCCATACGACAGCTCCTACGAGCAGTACTTC.

A word on this clone: The same CDR3 also results from other DNA sequences found in this sample. The chain recombines TRBV5-1 with TRBJ2-5, with 7 bases that match TRBD1. Germline V gene sequence: CDR1 SGHRS, CDR2 YFSETQ. This CDR3 is built from 14 residues. V dropped 0 bases and J dropped 2; count of bases not matched to a gene: 1. The CDR3 loop reads CASSLGDRQETQYF. CDR3 sequence (DNA): TGCGCCAGCAGCTTGGGGGACAGACAAGAGACCCAGTACTTC. The variable domain in full, with the rest retrieved from reference TRBV5-1 and TRBJ2-5, is KAGVTQTPRYLIKTRGQQVTLSCSPISGHRSVSWYQQTPGQGLQFLFEYFSETQRNKGNFPGRFSGRQFSNSRSEMNVSTLELGDSALYLCASSLGDRQETQYFGPGTRLLVL.

Points on this clone: Different DNA sequences within this sample yield the same CDR3. The chain is built from TRBV9 and TRBJ2-1; D ambiguous. The CDR3 contains 13 residues. The germline CDR1 and CDR2 sequences are SGDLS and YYNGEE. The germline V and J ends were trimmed by 0 bases and 5 bases, with 6 bases remaining between them. As DNA, the CDR3 is TGTGCCAGCAGCGTAGCTGGAAACAATGAGCAGTTCTTC. Translation gives CASSVAGNNEQFF.

The V call is TRBV5-4, the J call TRBJ2-5; D perhaps matches TRBD2 (5 bases). The CDR3 is made up of 14 amino acids. V was cut by 0 bases and J by 2 bases, with 8 bases left in between. Germline loops: CDR1 SGHNT, CDR2 YYREEE (reference sequence). CDR3 protein: CASSLGGRQETQYF. The CDR3 DNA follows: TGTGCCAGCAGCTTGGGAGGGAGACAAGAGACCCAGTACTTC.

CDR3 DNA sequence: TGTGCCAGCAGTTCAACAGTGAAAGATAATGAAAAACTGTTTTTT. This sequence encodes CASSSTVKDNEKLFF. The chain carries TRBV28 and TRBJ1-4; D unclear. Trimming cost V 4 bases and J 4 bases, with 13 bases left between them. Germline V gives CDR1 MDHEN, CDR2 SYDVKM. The CDR3 covers 15 residues.

V and J are TRBV6-5 and TRBJ1-2; TRBD1 aligns across 8 bases. The trim removed 7 bases at V and 2 bases at J, leaving 6 bases unmatched. This CDR3 spans 14 amino acids. Germline lookup yields CDR1 MNHEY and CDR2 SVGAGI. The CDR3 region has the DNA TGTGCCAGCACACCGGGACAGGCAAACTATGGCTACACCTTC. This codes for CASTPGQANYGYTF.

The chain couples TRBV9 to TRBJ1-3; tentative D call: TRBD1 (5 bases). V was shortened by 4 bases and J by 0 bases, with 17 bases between the two germline ends. The CDR3 contains 17 residues. The germline gives CDR1 SGDLS, CDR2 YYNGEE. CDR3: CASSTRQGSSSGNTIYF. The CDR3 DNA reads TGTGCCAGCAGCACCCGGCAGGGAAGCAGCTCTGGAAACACCATATATTTT.

DNA of the CDR3: TGCGCCAGCAGGCCGGGACTAGCGGGAGATACGCAGTATTTT. This translates into CASRPGLAGDTQYF. V and J are TRBV5-1 and TRBJ2-3; 12 bases line up with TRBD2. V shed 5 bases and J 5 bases; nucleotides not matched to a gene: 3. CDR3 length: 14 amino acids. CDR1 is SGHRS, CDR2 YFSETQ, per germline.

V and J are TRBV5-4 and TRBJ2-3; D may match TRBD1 or TRBD2 (5 bases each). V was cut by 6 bases and J by 3 bases, with 11 bases left in between. The V gene's germline CDR1 is SGHNT and CDR2 YYREEE (reference sequence). The length of the CDR3 is 13 residues. The CDR3, as DNA: TGTGCCAGCACCATTGGGGGTACAGATACGCAGTATTTT. Residues: CASTIGGTDTQYF.